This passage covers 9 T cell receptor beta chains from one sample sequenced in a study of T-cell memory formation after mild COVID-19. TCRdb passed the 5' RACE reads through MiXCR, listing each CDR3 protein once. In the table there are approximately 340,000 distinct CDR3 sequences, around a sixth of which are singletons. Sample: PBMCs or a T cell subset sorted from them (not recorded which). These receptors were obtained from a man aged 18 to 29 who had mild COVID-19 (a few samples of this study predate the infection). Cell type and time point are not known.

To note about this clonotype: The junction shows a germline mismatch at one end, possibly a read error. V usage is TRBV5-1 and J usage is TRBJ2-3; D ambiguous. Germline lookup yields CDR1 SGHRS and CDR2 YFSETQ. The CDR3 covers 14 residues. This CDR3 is CASSPGPSTDTQYF. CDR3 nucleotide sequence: TGTGCCAGCAGTCCAGGCCCTAGCACAGATACGCAGTATTTT.

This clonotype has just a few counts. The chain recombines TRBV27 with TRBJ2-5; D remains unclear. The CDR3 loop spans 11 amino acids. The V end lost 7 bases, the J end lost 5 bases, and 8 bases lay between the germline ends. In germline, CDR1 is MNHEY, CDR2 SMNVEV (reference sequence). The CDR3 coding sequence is TGTGCCAGCATTATAGGGGAGACCCAGTACTTC. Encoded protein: CASIIGETQYF.

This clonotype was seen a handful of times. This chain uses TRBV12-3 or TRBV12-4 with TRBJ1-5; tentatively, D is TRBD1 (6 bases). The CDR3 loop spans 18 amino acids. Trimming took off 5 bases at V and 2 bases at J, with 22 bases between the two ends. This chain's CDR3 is CASSDPGTIAFGNQPQHF. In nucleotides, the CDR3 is TGTGCCAGCAGTGACCCCGGGACAATTGCCTTCGGCAATCAGCCCCAGCATTTT.

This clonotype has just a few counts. CDR3 region: CASSQDLGRGTEAFF. CDR3 DNA: TGCGCCAGCAGCCAAGATCTAGGGAGAGGCACTGAAGCTTTCTTT. The chain uses TRBV4-3 and TRBJ1-1; D gene ambiguous. V was shortened by 0 bases and J by 4 bases, with 12 bases between the two germline ends. Germline V gene lookup returns CDR1 LGHNA and CDR2 YSLEER. This CDR3 contains 15 residues.

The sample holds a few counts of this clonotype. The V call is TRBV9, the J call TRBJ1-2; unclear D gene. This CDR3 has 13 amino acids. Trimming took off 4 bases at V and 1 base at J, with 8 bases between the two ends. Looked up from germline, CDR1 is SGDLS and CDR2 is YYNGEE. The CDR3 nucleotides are TGTGCCAGCAGCACGACACTTAACTATGGCTACACCTTC. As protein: CASSTTLNYGYTF.

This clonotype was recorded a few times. This CDR3 reads CASSSYSAPGTDTQYF. CDR3 DNA sequence: TGTGCCAGCAGCTCCTACTCGGCCCCCGGCACAGATACGCAGTATTTT. This chain uses TRBV7-9 with TRBJ2-3; D is uncertain. CDR1 is SEHNR, CDR2 FQNEAQ, per germline (reference sequence). V lost 4 bases and J lost 1, with 15 bases in between. CDR3 length equals 16 residues.

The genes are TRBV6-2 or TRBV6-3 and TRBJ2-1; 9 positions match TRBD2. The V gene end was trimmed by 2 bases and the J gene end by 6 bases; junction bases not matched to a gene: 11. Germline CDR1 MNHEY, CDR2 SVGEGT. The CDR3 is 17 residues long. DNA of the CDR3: TGTGCCAGCAGTTACCACCCCCGCGGGGGGGCATTCAATGAGCAGTTCTTC. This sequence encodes CASSYHPRGGAFNEQFF.

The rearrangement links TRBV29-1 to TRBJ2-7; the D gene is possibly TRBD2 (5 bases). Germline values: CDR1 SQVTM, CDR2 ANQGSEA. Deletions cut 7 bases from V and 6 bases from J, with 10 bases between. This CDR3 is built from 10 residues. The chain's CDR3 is CSAGELEQYF. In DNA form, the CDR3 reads TGCAGCGCCGGGGAACTCGAGCAGTACTTC.

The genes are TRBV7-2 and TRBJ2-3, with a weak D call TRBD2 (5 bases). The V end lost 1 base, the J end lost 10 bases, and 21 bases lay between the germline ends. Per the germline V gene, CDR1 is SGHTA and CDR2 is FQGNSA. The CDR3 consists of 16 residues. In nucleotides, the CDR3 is TGTGCCAGCAGCTTAGTAGTAGCGCGAGTGGATGGACCGCAGTATTTT. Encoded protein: CASSLVVARVDGPQYF.